What follows describes a single TCR beta chain. Antigen unknown. This entry comes from a study of shared clonotypes between healthy human individuals. Study observations and caveats: Generally, naive subsets (rather than memory subsets) showed larger estimated richness. Blood alone was sampled, and tissue repertoires likely differ.

CDR1 and CDR2 from the germline V gene are SGHNT and YENEEA. The CDR3 covers 17 residues. Trimming pared 0 bases from V and 6 bases from J, leaving 18 bases between. The table came from immunoSEQ multiplex PCR; TCRdb's copy has only in-frame clones and leaves some out. The data show approximately 710,000 clones, less than 95% seen once. This rearrangement joins TRBV11-3 to TRBJ2-1, with D possibly being TRBD2 (5 bases). Material: memory CD8+ T cells from PBMCs. Sample subset: CD45RO+ cells pooled with CCR7-negative TemRA cells. This receptor was identified in a man aged 18-30 years in good health. Some clones in this sample may be carry-over from other donors' samples. The CDR3 DNA reads TGTGCCAGCAGCTTAGATCGGAGGACTGCGAGATCCAATGAGCAGTTCTTC. Amino acid sequence: CASSLDRRTARSNEQFF.